A selection of T cell receptor beta chains follows, all from one sample in a study of shared clonotypes between healthy human individuals. TCRdb keeps only in-frame clones here, not all; method: immunoSEQ multiplex PCR. This table holds 2 million to 2.5 million clones, almost 96% found once. The specimen was naive CD4+ T cells sorted from blood. Source of these receptors: a man younger than 30 in good health. Each CDR3 is given with its conserved first and last residue. D genes are given only for firm matches. Clone size is shown for a subset of rows, as once, few, many or a class of expanded clone.

j_call v_call d_call clone_size cdr3_nt cdr3_aa
TRBJ2-7 TRBV10-3 TRBD1 once TGTGCCATCAGTGAGTCGCGGACAGGGTCCTACGAGCAGTACTTC CAISESRTGSYEQYF
TRBJ1-5 TRBV7-2 . . TGTGCCAGCAGCTTTCGAAGCAATCAGCCCCAGCATTTT CASSFRSNQPQHF
TRBJ1-3 TRBV6-6 . . TGTGCCAGCAGTTATGGGGGGGCTGGAAACACCATATATTTT CASSYGGAGNTIYF
TRBJ1-1 TRBV7-2 TRBD1 . TGTGCCAGCAGATCTGGGACAGGGGTTGAAGCTTTCTTT CASRSGTGVEAFF
TRBJ1-5 TRBV6-5 . . TGTGCCAGCAGCCGTCCTGGGGTCGGTCAGCCCCAGCATTTT CASSRPGVGQPQHF
TRBJ2-7 TRBV4-2 . . TGTGCCAGCAGCCAAATGCGGGACAGTTACGAGCAGTACTTC CASSQMRDSYEQYF
TRBJ1-1 TRBV10-1 . . TGCGCCAGCAGTGAGTCGTTGGGGCAGGGCACTGAAGCTTTCTTT CASSESLGQGTEAFF
TRBJ1-6 TRBV5-1 . . TGCGCCAGCAGCTTGGCATATAAGGGTTCACCCCTCCACTTT CASSLAYKGSPLHF
TRBJ2-7 TRBV28 . . TGTGCCAGCAGTTCCATAGGCAGCCTTTACGAGCAGTACTTC CASSSIGSLYEQYF
TRBJ1-3 TRBV5-4 . . TGTGCCAGCAGCTTCGAGGTTGGCGGAAACACCATATATTTT CASSFEVGGNTIYF
TRBJ1-2 TRBV9 TRBD1 few TGTGCCAGCAGCGCTTGGACAGGAGCTAACTATGGCTACACCTTC CASSAWTGANYGYTF
TRBJ2-7 TRBV6-4 TRBD2 . TGTGCCAGCTCTGTGGCTAGCGGGAGCTCCTACGAGCAGTACTTC CASSVASGSSYEQYF
TRBJ2-7 TRBV6-5 . once TGTGCCAGCAGTTCCAGGCGGGCGGTGTACTTC CASSSRRAVYF
TRBJ2-3 TRBV11-1 . . TGTGCCAGCGGACGGCCCCCCACAGATACGCAGTATTTT CASGRPPTDTQYF
TRBJ1-1 TRBV7-3 TRBD1 once TGTGCCAGCAGCGCAGGAACAGGGGGCGCCGAGGAAGCTTTCTTT CASSAGTGGAEEAFF
TRBJ2-5 TRBV5-1 . once TGCGCCAGCAGCTTGCCTGCGGGAAGAGAGACCCAGTACTTC CASSLPAGRETQYF
TRBJ2-7 TRBV7-9 TRBD1 . TGTGCCAGCAGCAACAGGGGGTCCCGCGAGCAGTACTTC CASSNRGSREQYF
TRBJ2-6 TRBV9 . . TGTGCCAGCAGCGCGGGGGACTCTGGGGCCAACGTCCTGACTTTC CASSAGDSGANVLTF
TRBJ1-3 TRBV18 . . TGTGCCAGCTCTCCTGATGGGACCGCTGGAAACACCATATATTTT CASSPDGTAGNTIYF
TRBJ2-5 TRBV27 . . TGTGCCAGCAGGGCCGGAGGAGAAGAGACCCAGTACTTC CASRAGGEETQYF
TRBJ2-5 TRBV7-9 TRBD2 . TGTGCCAGCAGCTTAAGCGGGGAAGAGACCCAGTACTTC CASSLSGEETQYF
TRBJ1-2 TRBV19 TRBD1 . TGTGCCAGTAGTATAGCTGGGACAGGGGGTTCGAATGGCTACACCTTC CASSIAGTGGSNGYTF
TRBJ1-3 TRBV7-2 . . TGTGCCAGCAGCCAAACAGGGACAGGAAACACCATATATTTT CASSQTGTGNTIYF
TRBJ1-2 TRBV6-5 TRBD1 . TGTGCCAGCAGTTATCGGACAGGGGGTCCAACTTACACCTTC CASSYRTGGPTYTF
TRBJ2-7 TRBV5-1 TRBD2 once TGCGCCAGCAGCTTGGATGGCGGGAGTTCTTACGAGCAGTACTTC CASSLDGGSSYEQYF
TRBJ2-5 TRBV29-1 . . TGCAGCGTCATAGCGGCGTACCAAGAGACCCAGTACTTC CSVIAAYQETQYF
TRBJ1-6 TRBV5-1 . . TGCGCCAGCAGCTTGAATTCAGAGCTGAATTCACCCCTCCACTTT CASSLNSELNSPLHF
TRBJ1-1 TRBV7-6 . . TGTGCCAGCAGCTTATTAGCGGGGAGTACTGAAGCTTTCTTT CASSLLAGSTEAFF
TRBJ2-7 TRBV5-1 . . TGCGCCAGCAGCTTGGACGGACATACGTACGAGCAGTACTTC CASSLDGHTYEQYF
TRBJ1-6 TRBV19 TRBD1 few TGTGCCAGTAGTAAGACAGGGGGAGGTTCACCCCTCCACTTT CASSKTGGGSPLHF
TRBJ2-2 TRBV12-5 TRBD2 . TGTGCTAGTGGTCTTGGACTAGCGGGGAACACCGGGGAGCTGTTTTTT CASGLGLAGNTGELFF
TRBJ2-2 TRBV9 . once TGTGCCAGCAGCGTAGAACTTGGTGCCGGGGAGCTGTTTTTT CASSVELGAGELFF
TRBJ1-2 TRBV6-1 . . TGTGCCAGCAGTGAGGTTTGGACGGGGTTTTCGGTCACCTTC CASSEVWTGFSVTF
TRBJ2-2 TRBV2 . . TGTGCCAGCAGGGAGAACACCGGGGAGCTGTTTTTT CASRENTGELFF
TRBJ2-2 TRBV2 TRBD2 . TGTGCCAGCGGCGGGAGGGCCCTCACCGGGGAGCTGTTTTTT CASGGRALTGELFF
TRBJ2-7 TRBV9 TRBD1 . TGTGCCAGCAGCGTAGCCCCAGGGGGTTCCTACGAGCAGTACTTC CASSVAPGGSYEQYF
TRBJ2-1 TRBV2 TRBD2 . TGTGCCAGCAGTGAAAGGGGGTGGACTAGCGGGAGGGCTCATGAGCAGTTCTTC CASSERGWTSGRAHEQFF
TRBJ1-4 TRBV2 TRBD1 . TGTGCCAGCAGTGACGGACAGGCTAATGAAAAACTGTTTTTT CASSDGQANEKLFF
TRBJ2-7 TRBV2 TRBD2 . TGTGCCAGCACTAGGGGGATAGCGGGAACTTTCTACGAGCAGTACTTC CASTRGIAGTFYEQYF
TRBJ2-1 TRBV18 . . TGTGCCAGCTCACCTCAGGGGGCGCGGGAGGTGGATGAGCAGTTCTTC CASSPQGAREVDEQFF
TRBJ2-6 TRBV6-5 . . TGTGCCAGCCCGCCCTTATTCGTCTGGGCCAACGTCCTGACTTTC CASPPLFVWANVLTF
TRBJ2-7 TRBV9 . . TGTGCCAGCAGCGTAGAGGCCGGGGCGTTCGACGAGCAGTACTTC CASSVEAGAFDEQYF
TRBJ2-2 TRBV5-1 . . TGCGCCAGCAGCTTGGAAGCTACCACCGGGGAGCTGTTTTTT CASSLEATTGELFF
TRBJ2-2 TRBV4-3 . . TGCGCCAGCAGCCAAGTGATGAGGGACACCGGGGAGCTGTTTTTT CASSQVMRDTGELFF
TRBJ1-2 TRBV19 . . TGTGCCAGTAGTATAACGGCCCAAAATCGCTACACCTTC CASSITAQNRYTF
TRBJ2-6 TRBV5-1 . . TGCGCCAGCAGCTTGGCCCAATCTGGGACTTCTTTATCTGGGGCCAACGTCCTGACTTTC CASSLAQSGTSLSGANVLTF
TRBJ2-5 TRBV28 TRBD1 . TGTGCCAGCAGGGGACAGGGACGGGAGACCCAGTACTTC CASRGQGRETQYF
TRBJ1-3 TRBV18 TRBD1 once TGTGCCAGCTCACCTCCGACAGGGAGCCCTGGAAACACCATATATTTT CASSPPTGSPGNTIYF